These T cell receptor beta chains were read from a single sample in a study of blood T cell repertoires in COVID-19. Using immunoSEQ multiplex PCR, the repertoire was profiled, and TCRdb retains in-frame clones only, with some absent. Of fewer than 100,000 clones in the sample, roughly nine tenths were seen once. The sample taken for sequencing was peripheral blood. Receptors originate from a man aged 50 to 60 with acute or convalescent COVID-19. CDR3s include the opening cysteine and the closing phenylalanine or tryptophan. The order of the fields is J gene, V gene, CDR3 protein.

TRBJ2-3	TRBV2	CASSEPSSTDTQYF
TRBJ2-5	TRBV5-1	CASSLKGLDQETQYF
TRBJ2-3	TRBV5-1	CASSLRDRPSTDTQYF
TRBJ2-1	TRBV7-9	CASSLVLNEQFF
TRBJ2-7	TRBV7-9	CASSQGLAGVPEQYF
TRBJ2-7	TRBV2	CATKMTGASYEQYF
TRBJ1-1	TRBV2	CASGGLSRNTEAFF
TRBJ2-5	TRBV7-9	CASSHAVGLAGQETQYF
TRBJ1-1	TRBV10-1	CASSADKRLNTEAFF
TRBJ2-7	TRBV10-3	CAISDSGQTYEQYF
TRBJ2-2	TRBV9	CASSTGTSGRIGELFF
TRBJ2-3	TRBV2	CASTNQGGTDTQYF
TRBJ2-5	TRBV2	CASRSELYQETQYF
TRBJ2-7	TRBV11-2	CASSFGQGVYEQYF
TRBJ2-3	TRBV4-1	CASSQADRGSGDTQYF
TRBJ2-7	TRBV12-3/TRBV12-4	CASSQGTPYEQYF
TRBJ2-1	TRBV9	CASSPRLALYNEQFF
TRBJ2-7	TRBV7-3	CASSATGRGYEQYF
TRBJ1-2	TRBV7-9	CASSPTGRTVLPNYGYTF
TRBJ1-4	TRBV19	CASSPGGLTNEKLFF
TRBJ1-2	TRBV3-1/TRBV3-2	CASSHGQGRNGYTF
TRBJ2-2	TRBV12-3/TRBV12-4	CASRGAGGELFF
TRBJ1-2	TRBV5-1	CASSLIVAGGDGYTF
TRBJ2-7	TRBV6-5	CASRTGGGYEQYF
TRBJ2-1	TRBV2	CASNSVASATPPGKFF
TRBJ2-2	TRBV5-1	CASSPWTVNTGELFF
TRBJ1-3	TRBV19	CASSRDYSGNTIYF
TRBJ1-4	TRBV4-1	CASSQDGTGNEKLFF
TRBJ1-1	TRBV18	CASSPEENTEAFF
TRBJ1-6	TRBV9	CASSLGGSSYNSPLHF
TRBJ1-2	TRBV5-1	CASSLAGTGFESGYTF
TRBJ1-1	TRBV5-1	CASRAGTNMNTEAFF
TRBJ2-3	TRBV7-8	CASSLARIASGRALDTQYF
TRBJ1-6	TRBV5-1	CASSMGDSNNSPLHF
TRBJ2-1	TRBV7-3	CASSLAGLQTNEQFF
TRBJ2-3	TRBV7-3	CASSFDRRDTQYF
TRBJ2-1	TRBV13	CASNRLAGDPYNEQFF
TRBJ1-6	TRBV6-5	CASSRTRAGDSPLHF
TRBJ1-1	TRBV28	CASSIGGTPFGTEAFF
TRBJ1-1	TRBV5-1	CASSGTSLQAEAFF
TRBJ1-5	TRBV30	CAWSEGQGANQPQHF
TRBJ2-1	TRBV4-1	CASTLQGTTGASSYNEQFF
TRBJ2-7	TRBV11-3	CASSAIRTRSYEQYF
TRBJ1-6	TRBV5-1	CASSLDRDSPLHF
TRBJ1-1	TRBV2	CASSVPGFGGTEAFF
TRBJ2-2	TRBV4-1	CASSQEGGLADRQAAGELFF